Listed here are 24 T cell receptor beta chains from one sample, sequenced in a study of blood T cells in healthy people across ages. PCR was performed a second time for about 7 to 11 cycles using a sample-barcoded 5' primer and a J-beta primer mix. TCRdb reanalysed the 5' RACE reads using MiXCR and keeps one entry per CDR3 protein. The table includes about 1,000,000 distinct CDR3 sequences, 35% to 50% detected once. Input material: blood. Receptor source: a woman in her sixties in good health.

The chain carries TRBV28 and TRBJ2-5; 11 bases map to TRBD2. With V trimmed by 3 bases and J by 1 base, 4 bases remained unmatched. The CDR3 is 16 amino acids. CDR1 and CDR2 (germline): MDHEN, SYDVKM. The CDR3 loop reads CASSFPGLAGQETQYF. As DNA, the CDR3 is TGTGCCAGCAGTTTCCCAGGACTAGCGGGCCAAGAGACCCAGTACTTC.

This clonotype was observed a handful of times. The chain employs TRBV6-1 and TRBJ1-2, with D unclear. The V gene's germline CDR1 is MNHNS and CDR2 SASEGT. The V end was cut by 5 bases, the J end by 8 bases, with 18 bases between. The CDR3 spans 14 residues. CDR3 amino acids: CASSQRRRTTGYTF. In DNA form, the CDR3 reads TGTGCCAGCAGTCAGAGGAGACGGACTACAGGCTACACCTTC.

In this sample, this clonotype turned up a few times. The rearrangement links TRBV20-1 to TRBJ2-5, with TRBD1 matching over 8 bases. Germline V CDR1 and CDR2: DFQATT, SNEGSKA (reference sequence). There are 17 residues in the CDR3. Trimming at V came to 1 base and at J to 1 base, leaving 11 bases not matched to a gene. In DNA, the CDR3 is TGCAGTGCTAGAGGTACAGACAGGGGACTCGTCCAAGAGACCCAGTACTTC. It codes for CSARGTDRGLVQETQYF.

Notes on this clonotype: Compared with germline, one end of the junction differs, possibly owing to a read error. V and J are TRBV6-5 and TRBJ2-5; unclear D gene. The CDR3 runs 11 residues. CDR1 is MNHEY, CDR2 SVGAGI, per germline. CDR3 in DNA: TGTGCCAGCAGTCACCAAGGGACCCAGTACTTC. As protein: CASSHQGTQYF.

The chain couples TRBV7-9 to TRBJ1-4; no reliable D call. The CDR3 spans 15 residues. Looked up from germline, CDR1 is SEHNR and CDR2 is FQNEAQ (reference sequence). Deletions cut 1 base from V and 3 bases from J, with 9 bases between. CDR3 region: CASSLDLQANEKLFF. CDR3 in DNA: TGTGCCAGCAGCTTAGACCTACAAGCTAATGAAAAACTGTTTTTT.

The CDR3 DNA reads as TGTGCCAGCAGCTTAGTGTGGCGAGACAATGAGCAGTTCTTC. Amino acid sequence: CASSLVWRDNEQFF. The chain is built from TRBV7-6 and TRBJ2-1; D not resolved. CDR3 length equals 14 residues. CDR1 and CDR2 (germline): SGHVS, FNYEAQ. V lost 1 base and J 5 bases, leaving 9 bases between the germline ends.

V usage is TRBV20-1 and J usage is TRBJ2-3; D gene unclear. CDR3 length: 11 residues. Germline V gives CDR1 DFQATT, CDR2 SNEGSKA (reference sequence). V was cut by 0 bases and J by 7 bases, with 5 bases left in between. The CDR3 nucleotides are TGCAGTGCTAGAGATAGGAATACGCAGTATTTT. Translated, it gives CSARDRNTQYF.

Comment on this clonotype: The junction and the germline gene differ at one end; a read error may be behind it. The chain carries TRBV4-1 and TRBJ2-2; 8 bases line up with TRBD2. The germline CDR1 and CDR2 sequences are MGHRA and YSYEKL. The CDR3 runs 16 residues. The CDR3 region has the DNA TGCGCCGGCAGCCAAGATCGCGGGAGGTTCACCGGGGAGCTGTTTTTT. Protein product: CAGSQDRGRFTGELFF.

A single count supports this clonotype. The chain combines TRBV7-2 with TRBJ2-1; 8 positions agree with TRBD2. The CDR3 has 17 amino acids. Trimming took 0 bases from V and 5 from J; bases not matched to a gene: 9. From germline, CDR1 is SGHTA and CDR2 FQGNSA. CDR3 sequence (DNA): TGTGCCAGCAGCTTAGCACTCAAGCGGGAGTGGAACAATGAGCAGTTCTTC. Protein: CASSLALKREWNNEQFF.

The genes are TRBV28 and TRBJ2-7; the D is unclear. This CDR3 contains 12 residues. V was shortened by 5 bases and J by 5 bases, with 10 bases between the two germline ends. The germline V gene encodes CDR1 MDHEN and CDR2 SYDVKM. CDR3 nucleotides: TGTGCCAGCAGTCTACTCAGGAACGAGCAGTACTTC. Translated: CASSLLRNEQYF.

This clonotype was recorded a few times. The J gene is TRBJ2-1, the V gene TRBV5-1, with 9 bases lining up with TRBD2. Germline V gene data show CDR1 as SGHRS and CDR2 as YFSETQ. The CDR3 is 18 residues long. Trimming removed 0 bases from V and 2 bases from J; junction bases left unmatched: 9. CDR3: CASSLALTSGPTYNEQFF. In DNA form, the CDR3 reads TGCGCCAGCAGCTTGGCCCTGACTAGCGGACCCACCTACAATGAGCAGTTCTTC.

The chain has TRBV25-1 and TRBJ1-1; D not resolved. This CDR3 is built from 15 residues. Germline values: CDR1 MGHDK, CDR2 SYGVNS. Trimming pared 3 bases from V and 1 base from J, leaving 12 bases between. As DNA, the CDR3 is TGTGCCAGCAGTGATCAAGGGATGGAGAACACTGAAGCTTTCTTT. It specifies CASSDQGMENTEAFF.

The V gene is TRBV6-5, the J gene TRBJ1-2; possible D gene TRBD1, 5 bases. The CDR3 totals 14 residues. CDR1 MNHEY and CDR2 SVGAGI come from the germline V gene. V was cut by 1 base and J by 3 bases, with 9 bases left in between. As DNA, the CDR3 is TGTGCCAGCAGTTACTTGGGGGGGGACTATGGCTACACCTTC. It encodes CASSYLGGDYGYTF.

In this sample, this clonotype turned up a few times. The genes are TRBV19 and TRBJ2-3, with 7 bases matching TRBD2. Germline trimming cut 8 bases from V and 0 bases from J; bases unmatched to any gene: 5. Germline assignment: CDR1 LNHDA and CDR2 SQIVND (reference sequence). The CDR3 spans 14 residues. The CDR3, as DNA: TGTGCCAGTTCCGCGGGAGTTAGCACAGATACGCAGTATTTT. Protein product: CASSAGVSTDTQYF.

This sequence joins TRBV24-1 and TRBJ2-1; 8 positions match TRBD2. CDR1 and CDR2 (germline): KGHDR, SFDVKD. Trimming removed 2 bases from V and 5 bases from J; junction bases left unmatched: 10. This CDR3 is 17 amino acids long. This CDR3 is CATSDSSGSDGDNEQFF. CDR3 nucleotide sequence: TGTGCCACCAGTGATTCGAGCGGGAGCGACGGGGACAATGAGCAGTTCTTC.

The rearrangement joins TRBV20-1 to TRBJ2-1, with D perhaps being TRBD1 or TRBD2 (5 bases each). The V end was cut by 4 bases, the J end by 12 bases, with 16 bases between. Germline assignment: CDR1 DFQATT and CDR2 SNEGSKA (reference sequence). CDR3 length: 12 amino acids. In DNA form, the CDR3 reads TGCAGTGCTACGCCCCAGGGAGAAGGGCAGTTCTTC. Its translation: CSATPQGEGQFF.

This clonotype appeared many times. The chain couples TRBV7-2 to TRBJ2-7; D gene uncertain. The CDR3 consists of 14 residues. V was pared by 1 base and J by 0 bases, with 7 bases between. Germline CDR1 SGHTA, CDR2 FQGNSA. DNA of the CDR3: TGTGCCAGCAGCTTAGATGTTAGCTCCTACGAGCAGTACTTC. Residues: CASSLDVSSYEQYF.

The chain has TRBV3-1 and TRBJ2-5, with 10 bases aligning to TRBD2. After removal of 3 bases from V and 2 bases from J, the junction contained 6 bases not matched to a gene. Germline CDR1 LGHDT, CDR2 YNNKEL (reference sequence). The CDR3 is made up of 16 amino acids. The CDR3 protein is CASSHEGLAYQETQYF. Written as DNA, the CDR3 is TGTGCCAGCAGCCATGAGGGACTAGCGTATCAAGAGACCCAGTACTTC.

This clonotype has a handful of counts. V and J are TRBV6-2 or TRBV6-3 and TRBJ2-3; D not certain. The length of the CDR3 is 18 residues. CDR1 is MNHEY, CDR2 SVGEGT, per germline. V lost 6 bases to trimming and J lost 1 base, with 23 bases between them. This CDR3 reads CASSSPRSRGARTDTQYF. For the CDR3, the DNA is TGTGCCAGCAGCTCCCCTCGGAGTCGAGGCGCCCGCACAGATACGCAGTATTTT.

The table lists this clonotype with a few counts. The chain links TRBV5-1 to TRBJ2-5; D gene uncertain. The CDR3 loop spans 13 amino acids. CDR1 is SGHRS and CDR2 is YFSETQ in the germline V gene. V was trimmed by 0 bases and J by 4 bases, leaving 7 bases between them. In DNA, the CDR3 is TGCGCCAGCAGCTTGGATGTCTCAGAGACCCAGTACTTC. Its protein is CASSLDVSETQYF.

V is TRBV6-5 and J is TRBJ1-2; D ambiguous. CDR1 is MNHEY and CDR2 is SVGAGI in the germline V gene. This CDR3 is 16 amino acids long. The V end lost 0 bases, the J end lost 0 bases, and 11 bases lay between the germline ends. Here the CDR3 reads CASSYSRGLANYGYTF. The CDR3 DNA reads as TGTGCCAGCAGTTACTCGAGAGGGTTAGCTAACTATGGCTACACCTTC.

In its sample, this clonotype was seen many times. The rearrangement uses TRBV29-1 and TRBJ2-7; 8 bases map to TRBD2. Germline V lookup: CDR1 SQVTM, CDR2 ANQGSEA. V was pared by 6 bases and J by 2 bases, with 6 bases of the junction left unmatched. This CDR3 contains 13 residues. CDR3 nucleotides: TGCAGCGTAAAGCGGGAGCTGACCTACGAGCAGTACTTC. As protein: CSVKRELTYEQYF.

In its sample, this clonotype was seen a few times. The J gene is TRBJ2-7, the V gene TRBV15; 7 nucleotides align to TRBD1. The CDR3 loop spans 14 amino acids. Germline V gene lookup returns CDR1 LNHNV and CDR2 YYDKDF (reference sequence). Trimming at V came to 0 bases and at J to 4 bases, leaving 3 bases not matched to a gene. For the CDR3, the DNA is TGTGCCACCAGCAGAGAGGGACAGATGTACGAGCAGTACTTC. Amino acids: CATSREGQMYEQYF. Looking up the rest from reference TRBV15 and TRBJ2-7 gives the full variable domain: DAMVIQNPRYQVTQFGKPVTLSCSQTLNHNVMYWYQQKSSQAPKLLFHYYDKDFNNEADTPDNFQSRRPNTSFCFLDIRSPGLGDTAMYLCATSREGQMYEQYFGPGTRLTVT.

The gene calls are TRBV4-3 and TRBJ2-7, with 9 bases lining up with TRBD2. The CDR3 is 15 amino acids. V shed 1 base, J shed 4 bases, and the junction held 5 bases outside the gene matches. The germline CDR1 and CDR2 sequences are LGHNA and YSLEER. For the CDR3, the DNA is TGCGCCAGCAGCCAAGCACTAGCGGGCAGATACGAGCAGTACTTC. It encodes CASSQALAGRYEQYF.